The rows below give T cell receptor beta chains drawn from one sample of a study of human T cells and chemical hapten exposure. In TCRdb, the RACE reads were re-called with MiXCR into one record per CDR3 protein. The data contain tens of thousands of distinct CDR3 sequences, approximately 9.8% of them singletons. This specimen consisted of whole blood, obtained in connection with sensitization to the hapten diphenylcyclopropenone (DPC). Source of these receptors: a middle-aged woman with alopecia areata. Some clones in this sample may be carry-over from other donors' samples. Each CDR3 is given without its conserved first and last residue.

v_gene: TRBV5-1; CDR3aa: ASSEGQFRNTEAF
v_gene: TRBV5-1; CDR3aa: ASSSAGSAYGYT
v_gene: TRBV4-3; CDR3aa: ASSQDRRTGYT
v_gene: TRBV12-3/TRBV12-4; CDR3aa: ASSLVQGGNTIY
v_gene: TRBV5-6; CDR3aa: ASSFVARHWEQY
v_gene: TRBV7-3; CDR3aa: ASSPSPGASGELF
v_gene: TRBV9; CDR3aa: ASSVDVGPYNEQF
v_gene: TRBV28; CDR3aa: ASSGPARDTQY
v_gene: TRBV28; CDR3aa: ASSWAGPMGNQPQH
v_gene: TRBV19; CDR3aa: ASSSGTGLETQY
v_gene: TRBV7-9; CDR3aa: ASSLLDGAQNIQY
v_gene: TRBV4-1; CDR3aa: ASRRDLLYEQY
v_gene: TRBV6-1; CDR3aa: ASSSPGQGKNIQY